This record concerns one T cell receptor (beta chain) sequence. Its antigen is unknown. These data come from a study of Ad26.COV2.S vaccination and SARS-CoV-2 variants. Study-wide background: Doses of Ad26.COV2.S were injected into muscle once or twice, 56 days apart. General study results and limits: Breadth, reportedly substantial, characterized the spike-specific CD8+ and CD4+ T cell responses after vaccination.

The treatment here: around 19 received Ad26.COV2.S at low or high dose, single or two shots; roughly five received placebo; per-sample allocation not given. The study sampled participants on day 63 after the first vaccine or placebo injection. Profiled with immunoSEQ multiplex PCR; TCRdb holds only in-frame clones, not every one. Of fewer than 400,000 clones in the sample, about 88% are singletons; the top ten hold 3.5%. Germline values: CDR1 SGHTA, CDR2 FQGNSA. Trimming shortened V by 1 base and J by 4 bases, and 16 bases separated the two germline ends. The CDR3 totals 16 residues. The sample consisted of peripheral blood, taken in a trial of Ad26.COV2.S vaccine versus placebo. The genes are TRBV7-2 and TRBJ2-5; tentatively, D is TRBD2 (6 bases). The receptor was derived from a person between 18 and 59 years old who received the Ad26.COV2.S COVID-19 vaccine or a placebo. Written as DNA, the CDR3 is TGTGCCAGCAGCTTAGAGGGGCGGGGCGGTGGAGAGACCCAGTACTTC. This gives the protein CASSLEGRGGGETQYF.